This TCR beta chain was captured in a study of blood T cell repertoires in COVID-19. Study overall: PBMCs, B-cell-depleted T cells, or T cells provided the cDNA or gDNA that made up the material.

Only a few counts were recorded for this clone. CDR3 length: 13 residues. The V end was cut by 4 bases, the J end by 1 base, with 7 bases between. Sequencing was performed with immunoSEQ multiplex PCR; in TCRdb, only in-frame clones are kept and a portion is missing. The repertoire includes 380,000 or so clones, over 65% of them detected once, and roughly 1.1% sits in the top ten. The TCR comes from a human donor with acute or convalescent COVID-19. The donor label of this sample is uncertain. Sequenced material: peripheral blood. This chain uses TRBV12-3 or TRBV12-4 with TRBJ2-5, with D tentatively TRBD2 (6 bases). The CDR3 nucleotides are TGTGCCAGCAGTTGGAGGGCCCAAGAGACCCAGTACTTC. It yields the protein CASSWRAQETQYF.